The subject of this entry is one TCR beta chain. Via MiXCR, TCRdb re-called the RT-PCR reads, giving one row per CDR3 protein. The sample shows about a million distinct CDR3 sequences, about a sixth of them seen only once. This sample is drawn from a study of patients and donors after allogeneic stem cell transplantation. In germline, CDR1 is SGDLS, CDR2 YYNGEE. With 4 bases clipped from V and 7 bases from J, the junction kept 1 base outside the gene matches. This CDR3 has 12 residues. The receptor was isolated from a human donor who was either an allogeneic HSCT recipient or a stem cell or donor lymphocyte infusion donor (not recorded which). It is not recorded whose cells these are; they may come from a transplant donor. The sequenced material came from blood, either unsorted or a sorted T cell fraction (not recorded which). The rearrangement links TRBV9 to TRBJ1-1; 10 bases are a match to TRBD1. The chain's CDR3 is CASSRTGGEAFF. As DNA, the CDR3 is TGTGCCAGCAGCCGGACAGGGGGTGAAGCTTTCTTT.